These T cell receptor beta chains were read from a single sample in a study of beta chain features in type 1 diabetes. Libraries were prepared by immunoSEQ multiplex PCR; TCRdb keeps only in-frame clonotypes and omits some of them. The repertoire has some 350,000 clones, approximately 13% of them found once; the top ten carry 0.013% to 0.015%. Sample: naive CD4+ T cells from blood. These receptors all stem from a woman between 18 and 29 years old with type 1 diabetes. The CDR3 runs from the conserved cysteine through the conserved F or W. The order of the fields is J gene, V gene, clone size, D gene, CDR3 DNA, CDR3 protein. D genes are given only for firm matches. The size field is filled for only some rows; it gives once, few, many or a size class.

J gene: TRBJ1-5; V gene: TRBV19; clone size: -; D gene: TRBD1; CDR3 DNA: TGTGCCAGTAGTCCGCGGACAGGGACTAATCAGCCCCAGCATTTT; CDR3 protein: CASSPRTGTNQPQHF
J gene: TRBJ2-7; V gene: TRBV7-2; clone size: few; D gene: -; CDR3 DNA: TGTGCCAGCAGCTTATTAATTGGTACAGCTCACTACGAGCAGTACTTC; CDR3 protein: CASSLLIGTAHYEQYF
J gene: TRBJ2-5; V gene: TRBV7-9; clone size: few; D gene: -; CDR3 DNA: TGTGCCAGCAGCTTAAACCAGGGTGGAGAGACCCAGTACTTC; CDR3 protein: CASSLNQGGETQYF
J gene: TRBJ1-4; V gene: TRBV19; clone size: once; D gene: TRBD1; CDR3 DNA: TGTGCCAGTAGTTCCCAGGGGGCGTTTGAAAAACTGTTTTTT; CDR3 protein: CASSSQGAFEKLFF
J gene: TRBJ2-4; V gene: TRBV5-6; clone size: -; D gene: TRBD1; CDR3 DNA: TGTGCCAGCAGCGAAAACAGGGGGCTGTCCAAAAACATTCAGTACTTC; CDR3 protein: CASSENRGLSKNIQYF
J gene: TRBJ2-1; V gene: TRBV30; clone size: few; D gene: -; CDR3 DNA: TGTGCCTGGAGTAGGAGCAATGAGCAGTTCTTC; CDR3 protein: CAWSRSNEQFF
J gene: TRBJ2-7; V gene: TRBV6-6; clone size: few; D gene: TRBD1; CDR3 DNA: TGTGCCAGCGGGACAGGGCGCTACGAGCAGTACTTC; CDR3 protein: CASGTGRYEQYF
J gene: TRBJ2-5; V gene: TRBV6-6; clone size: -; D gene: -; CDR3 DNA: TGTGCCAGCAGTTACTCGAGAGGCCAAGAGACCCAGTACTTC; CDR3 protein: CASSYSRGQETQYF
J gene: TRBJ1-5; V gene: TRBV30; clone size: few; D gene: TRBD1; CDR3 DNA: TGTGCCTGGAGTGTACTTAAGGGGGCGCAGCCCCAGCATTTT; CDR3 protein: CAWSVLKGAQPQHF
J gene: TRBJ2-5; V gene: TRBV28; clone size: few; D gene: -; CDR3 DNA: TGTGCCAGCAGTAGGGGGTTAGAGACCCAGTACTTC; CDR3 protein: CASSRGLETQYF